The 6 T cell receptor beta chains below were found in one sample sequenced in a study of T cell changes during pregnancy in multiple sclerosis. Libraries were prepared by immunoSEQ multiplex PCR; TCRdb keeps only in-frame clonotypes and omits some of them. The profile covers tens of thousands of clones, with more than 85% appearing a single time and roughly 0.5% taken by the ten largest. Source: CD4+ T cells from peripheral blood mononuclear cells, taken in the second trimester of pregnancy. The receptors here all came from a female donor in good health, enrolled as a control in a pregnancy study.

The chain employs TRBV19 and TRBJ2-1; D gene unclear. V was clipped by 4 bases and J by 4 bases, with 5 bases between them. This CDR3 spans 12 amino acids. Germline CDR1 reads LNHDA; CDR2 reads SQIVND (reference sequence). The CDR3: CASSSRYNEQFF. The DNA for the CDR3 is TGTGCCAGTAGTAGCAGATACAATGAGCAGTTCTTC.

The chain is built from TRBV5-1 and TRBJ1-6, with TRBD1 matching over 7 bases. Looked up from germline, CDR1 is SGHRS and CDR2 is YFSETQ. The V gene end was trimmed by 1 base and the J gene end by 0 bases; junction bases not matched to a gene: 7. This CDR3 is built from 18 residues. The CDR3 spells CASSLWSTGASYNSPLHF. CDR3 bases: TGCGCCAGCAGCTTGTGGTCCACAGGGGCCTCCTATAATTCACCCCTCCACTTT.

The rearrangement links TRBV15 to TRBJ2-7, with TRBD2 identical over 7 bases. This CDR3 region has 15 residues. Trimming at V came to 0 bases and at J to 4 bases, leaving 6 bases not matched to a gene. CDR1 is LNHNV, CDR2 YYDKDF, per germline (reference sequence). The CDR3 region is CATSRDGGTKYEQYF. The CDR3 region has the DNA TGTGCCACCAGCAGAGATGGCGGGACTAAATACGAGCAGTACTTC.

This clone was recorded only once. The chain has TRBV5-4 and TRBJ2-5; D uncertain. Deletions cut 0 bases from V and 7 bases from J, with 10 bases between. Germline V gene data show CDR1 as SGHNT and CDR2 as YYREEE (reference sequence). The CDR3 is 13 residues long. CDR3 residues: CASSLERRGTQYF. In nucleotides, the CDR3 is TGTGCCAGCAGCTTGGAGAGGCGCGGGACCCAGTACTTC.

V gene TRBV21-1 combines with J gene TRBJ1-2; the listed D gene, TRBD1, was not tested against the DNA. TRBV21-1 has pseudogene status. This CDR3 spans 14 amino acids. CDR3 amino acids: CASSKRTGVGGYTF. The CDR3 DNA is TGTGCCAGCAGCAAACGGACAGGGGTGGGTGGCTACACCTTC.

This chain uses TRBV6-5 with TRBJ1-6, with no clear D. The CDR3 length is 16 residues. V was trimmed by 0 bases and J by 7 bases, leaving 13 bases between them. Germline CDR1 reads MNHEY; CDR2 reads SVGAGI. The CDR3 loop reads CASSYSAGAGNSPLHF. The CDR3 nucleotides are TGTGCCAGCAGTTACTCGGCGGGCGCGGGGAATTCACCCCTCCACTTT.